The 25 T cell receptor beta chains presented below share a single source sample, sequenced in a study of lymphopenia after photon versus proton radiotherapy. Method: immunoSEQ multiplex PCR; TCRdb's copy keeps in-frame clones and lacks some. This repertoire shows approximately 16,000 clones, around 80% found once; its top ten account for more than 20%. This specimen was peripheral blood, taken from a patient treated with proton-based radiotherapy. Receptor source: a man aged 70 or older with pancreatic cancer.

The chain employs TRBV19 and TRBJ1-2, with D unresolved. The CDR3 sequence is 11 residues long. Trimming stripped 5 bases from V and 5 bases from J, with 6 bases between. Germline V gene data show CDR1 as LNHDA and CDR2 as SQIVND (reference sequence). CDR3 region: CASSLGYGYTF. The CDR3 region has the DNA TGTGCCAGTAGTCTGGGTTATGGCTACACCTTC.

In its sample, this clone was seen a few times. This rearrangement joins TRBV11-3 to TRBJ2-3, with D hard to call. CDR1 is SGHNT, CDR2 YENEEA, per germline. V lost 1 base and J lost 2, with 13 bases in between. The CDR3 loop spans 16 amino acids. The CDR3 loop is CASSLGDLAFTDTQYF. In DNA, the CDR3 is TGTGCCAGCAGCTTAGGTGACCTCGCTTTCACAGATACGCAGTATTTT.

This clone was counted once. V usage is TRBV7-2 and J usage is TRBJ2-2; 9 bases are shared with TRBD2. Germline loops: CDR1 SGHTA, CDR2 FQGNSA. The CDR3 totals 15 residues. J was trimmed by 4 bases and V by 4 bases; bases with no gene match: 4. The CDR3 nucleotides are TGTGCCAGCAGCTCCTGGACTAGCGCCACCGGGGAGCTGTTTTTT. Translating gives CASSSWTSATGELFF.

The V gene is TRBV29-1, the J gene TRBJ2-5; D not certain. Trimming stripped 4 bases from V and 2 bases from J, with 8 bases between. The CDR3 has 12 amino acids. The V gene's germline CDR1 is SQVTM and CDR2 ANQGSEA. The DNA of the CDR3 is TGCAGCGTTGGGGCAGTACAAGAGACCCAGTACTTC. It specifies CSVGAVQETQYF.

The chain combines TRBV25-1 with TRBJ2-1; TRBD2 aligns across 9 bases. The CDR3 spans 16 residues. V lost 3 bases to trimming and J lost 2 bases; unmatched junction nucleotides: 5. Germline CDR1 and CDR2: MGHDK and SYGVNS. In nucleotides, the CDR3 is TGTGCCAGCAGTGACTTTAGCGGGGGAACCTACAATGAGCAGTTCTTC. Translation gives CASSDFSGGTYNEQFF.

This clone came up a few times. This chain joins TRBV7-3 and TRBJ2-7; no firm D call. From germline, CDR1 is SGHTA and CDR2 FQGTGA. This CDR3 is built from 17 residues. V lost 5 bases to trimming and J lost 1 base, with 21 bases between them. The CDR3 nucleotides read TGTGCCAGCAGCCAGCCCAGGCGACTTCCCCGATCCTACGAGCAGTACTTC. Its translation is CASSQPRRLPRSYEQYF. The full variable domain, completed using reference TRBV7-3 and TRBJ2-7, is GAGVSQTPSNKVTEKGKYVELRCDPISGHTALYWYRQSLGQGPEFLIYFQGTGAADDSGLPNDRFFAVRPEGSVSTLKIQRTERGDSAVYLCASSQPRRLPRSYEQYFGPGTRLTVT.

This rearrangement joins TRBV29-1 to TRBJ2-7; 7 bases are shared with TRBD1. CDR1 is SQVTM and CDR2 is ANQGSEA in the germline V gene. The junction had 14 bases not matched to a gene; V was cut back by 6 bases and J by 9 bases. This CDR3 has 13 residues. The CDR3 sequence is CSVRDSIKRGQYF. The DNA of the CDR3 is TGCAGCGTAAGGGACAGCATCAAAAGGGGGCAGTACTTC.

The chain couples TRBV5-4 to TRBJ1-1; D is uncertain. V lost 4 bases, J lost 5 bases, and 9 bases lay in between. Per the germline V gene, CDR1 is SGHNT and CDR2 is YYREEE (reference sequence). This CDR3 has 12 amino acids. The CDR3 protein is CASSLTGTEAFF. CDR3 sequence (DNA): TGTGCCAGCAGCCTCACGGGGACTGAAGCTTTCTTT.

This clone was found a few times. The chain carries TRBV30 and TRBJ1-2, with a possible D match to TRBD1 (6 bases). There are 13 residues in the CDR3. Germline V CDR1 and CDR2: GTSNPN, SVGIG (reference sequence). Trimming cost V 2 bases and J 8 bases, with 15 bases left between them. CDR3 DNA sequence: TGTGCCTGGAGTCGTGACAGGCCCAGGGGCTACACCTTC. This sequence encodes CAWSRDRPRGYTF.

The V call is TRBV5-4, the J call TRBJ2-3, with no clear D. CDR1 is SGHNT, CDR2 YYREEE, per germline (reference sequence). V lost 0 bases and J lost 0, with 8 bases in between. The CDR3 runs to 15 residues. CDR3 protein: CASSLDSPSTDTQYF. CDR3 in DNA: TGTGCCAGCAGCTTGGACAGCCCTAGCACAGATACGCAGTATTTT.

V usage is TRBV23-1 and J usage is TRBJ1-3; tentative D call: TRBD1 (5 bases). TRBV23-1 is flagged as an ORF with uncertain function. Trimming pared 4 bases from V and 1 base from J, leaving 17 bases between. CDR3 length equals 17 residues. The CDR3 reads CASSPQGRVISGNTIYF. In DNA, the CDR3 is TGCGCCAGCAGTCCCCAGGGCAGGGTAATTTCTGGAAACACCATATATTTT.

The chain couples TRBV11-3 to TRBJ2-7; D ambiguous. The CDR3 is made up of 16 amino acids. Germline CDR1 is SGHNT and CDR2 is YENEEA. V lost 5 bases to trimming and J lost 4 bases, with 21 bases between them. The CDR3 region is CASSPMVGLSGYEQYF. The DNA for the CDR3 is TGTGCCAGCAGCCCTATGGTAGGGCTAAGTGGATACGAGCAGTACTTC.

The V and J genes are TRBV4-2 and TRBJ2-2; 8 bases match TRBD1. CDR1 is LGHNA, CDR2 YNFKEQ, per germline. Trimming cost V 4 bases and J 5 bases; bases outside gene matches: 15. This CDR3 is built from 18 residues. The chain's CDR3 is CASSPNWGQGALTGELFF. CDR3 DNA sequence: TGTGCCAGCAGCCCAAACTGGGGGCAGGGGGCCTTGACCGGGGAGCTGTTTTTT.

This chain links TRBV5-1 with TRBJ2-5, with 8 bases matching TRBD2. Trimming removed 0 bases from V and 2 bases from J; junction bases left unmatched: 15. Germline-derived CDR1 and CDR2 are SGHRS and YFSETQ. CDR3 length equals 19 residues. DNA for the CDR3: TGCGCCAGCAGCTTGGGGTTCGATTGGCTAGCGGGTCCACAAGAGACCCAGTACTTC. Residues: CASSLGFDWLAGPQETQYF.

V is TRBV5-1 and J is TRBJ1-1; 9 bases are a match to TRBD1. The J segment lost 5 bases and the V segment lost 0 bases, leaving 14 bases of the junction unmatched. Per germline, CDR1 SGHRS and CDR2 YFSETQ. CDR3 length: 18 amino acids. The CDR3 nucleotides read TGCGCCAGCAGCTTGGGCCGGGACAGGGACCTGACAGAGACTGAAGCTTTCTTT. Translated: CASSLGRDRDLTETEAFF. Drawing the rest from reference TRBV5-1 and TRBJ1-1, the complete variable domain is KAGVTQTPRYLIKTRGQQVTLSCSPISGHRSVSWYQQTPGQGLQFLFEYFSETQRNKGNFPGRFSGRQFSNSRSEMNVSTLELGDSALYLCASSLGRDRDLTETEAFFGQGTRLTVV.

The chain's CDR3 is CASRDLHSGANVLTF. The CDR3, as DNA: TGTGCCAGTAGGGACTTACACTCTGGGGCCAACGTCCTGACTTTC. The chain recombines TRBV19 with TRBJ2-6; perhaps TRBD2 as D (5 bases). V was pared by 6 bases and J by 0 bases, with 9 bases between. The CDR3 runs 15 residues. From germline, CDR1 is LNHDA and CDR2 SQIVND (reference sequence).

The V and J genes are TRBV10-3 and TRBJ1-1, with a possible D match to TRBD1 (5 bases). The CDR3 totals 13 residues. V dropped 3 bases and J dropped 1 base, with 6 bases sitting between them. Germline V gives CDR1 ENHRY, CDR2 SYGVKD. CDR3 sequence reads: CAISEQENTEAFF. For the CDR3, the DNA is TGTGCCATCAGTGAACAGGAGAACACTGAAGCTTTCTTT.

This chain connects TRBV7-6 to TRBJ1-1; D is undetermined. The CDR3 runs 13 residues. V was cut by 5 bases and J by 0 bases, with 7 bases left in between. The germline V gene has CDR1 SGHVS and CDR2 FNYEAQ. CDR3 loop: CASSADLNTEAFF. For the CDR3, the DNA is TGTGCCAGCAGCGCCGACCTGAACACTGAAGCTTTCTTT.

The CDR3 DNA is TGTGCCAGCAGCTTGGTAGGTCAAACTGAAGCTTTCTTT. Encoded protein: CASSLVGQTEAFF. The rearrangement uses TRBV5-4 and TRBJ1-1; D unresolved. CDR3 length equals 13 residues. The germline V gene has CDR1 SGHNT and CDR2 YYREEE (reference sequence). Trimming pared 0 bases from V and 5 bases from J, leaving 8 bases between.

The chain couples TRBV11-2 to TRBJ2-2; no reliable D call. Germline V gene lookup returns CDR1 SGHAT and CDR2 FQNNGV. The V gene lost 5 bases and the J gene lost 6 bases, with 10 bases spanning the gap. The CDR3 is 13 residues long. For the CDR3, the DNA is TGTGCCAGCAGCCCAGGTGTGTCCGGGGAGCTGTTTTTT. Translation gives CASSPGVSGELFF.

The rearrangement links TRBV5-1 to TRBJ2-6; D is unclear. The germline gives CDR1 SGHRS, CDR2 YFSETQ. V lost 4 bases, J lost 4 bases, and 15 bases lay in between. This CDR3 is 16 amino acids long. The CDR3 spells CASSEGSVAGANVLTF. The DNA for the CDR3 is TGCGCCAGCAGCGAAGGGTCCGTAGCCGGGGCCAACGTCCTGACTTTC.

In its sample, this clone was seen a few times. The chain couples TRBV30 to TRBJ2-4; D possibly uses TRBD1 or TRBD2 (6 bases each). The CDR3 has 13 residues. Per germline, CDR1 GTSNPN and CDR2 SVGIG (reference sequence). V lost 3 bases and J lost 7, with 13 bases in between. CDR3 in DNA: TGTGCCTGGAGCGGAGGAGGGGGGAACATTCAGTACTTC. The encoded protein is CAWSGGGGNIQYF.

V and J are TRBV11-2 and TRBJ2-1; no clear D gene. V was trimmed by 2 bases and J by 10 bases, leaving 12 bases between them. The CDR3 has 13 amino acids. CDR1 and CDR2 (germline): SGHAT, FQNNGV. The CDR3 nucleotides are TGTGCCAGCAGCTTAAGTCAAGGGCCCGAGCAGTTCTTC. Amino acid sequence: CASSLSQGPEQFF.

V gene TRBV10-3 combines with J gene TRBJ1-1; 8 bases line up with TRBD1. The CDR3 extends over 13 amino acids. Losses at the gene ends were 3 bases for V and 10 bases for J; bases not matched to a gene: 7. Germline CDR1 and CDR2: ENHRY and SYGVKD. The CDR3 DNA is TGTGCCATCAGTGAACAGGGGGACTCCCGAGCTTTCTTT. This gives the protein CAISEQGDSRAFF.

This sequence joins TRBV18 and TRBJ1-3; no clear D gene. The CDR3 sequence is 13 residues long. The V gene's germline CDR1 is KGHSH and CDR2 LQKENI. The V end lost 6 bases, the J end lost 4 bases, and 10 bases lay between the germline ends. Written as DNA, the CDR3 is TGTGCCAGCTCGGCGCAGGAGGGAAACACCATATATTTT. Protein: CASSAQEGNTIYF.